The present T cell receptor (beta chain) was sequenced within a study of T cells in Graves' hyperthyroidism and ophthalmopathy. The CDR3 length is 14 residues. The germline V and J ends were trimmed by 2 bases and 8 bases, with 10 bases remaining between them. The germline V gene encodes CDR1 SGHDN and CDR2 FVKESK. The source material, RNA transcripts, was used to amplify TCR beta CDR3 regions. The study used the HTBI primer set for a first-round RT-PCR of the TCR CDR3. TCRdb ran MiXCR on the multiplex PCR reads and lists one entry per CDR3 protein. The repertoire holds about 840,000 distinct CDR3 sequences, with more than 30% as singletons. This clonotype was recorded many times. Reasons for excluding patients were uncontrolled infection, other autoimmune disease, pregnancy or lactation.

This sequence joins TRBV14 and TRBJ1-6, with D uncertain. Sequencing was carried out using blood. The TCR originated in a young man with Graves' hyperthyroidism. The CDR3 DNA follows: TGTGCCAGCAGCCAACGCGGCGATTATTCACCCCTCCACTTT. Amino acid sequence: CASSQRGDYSPLHF.